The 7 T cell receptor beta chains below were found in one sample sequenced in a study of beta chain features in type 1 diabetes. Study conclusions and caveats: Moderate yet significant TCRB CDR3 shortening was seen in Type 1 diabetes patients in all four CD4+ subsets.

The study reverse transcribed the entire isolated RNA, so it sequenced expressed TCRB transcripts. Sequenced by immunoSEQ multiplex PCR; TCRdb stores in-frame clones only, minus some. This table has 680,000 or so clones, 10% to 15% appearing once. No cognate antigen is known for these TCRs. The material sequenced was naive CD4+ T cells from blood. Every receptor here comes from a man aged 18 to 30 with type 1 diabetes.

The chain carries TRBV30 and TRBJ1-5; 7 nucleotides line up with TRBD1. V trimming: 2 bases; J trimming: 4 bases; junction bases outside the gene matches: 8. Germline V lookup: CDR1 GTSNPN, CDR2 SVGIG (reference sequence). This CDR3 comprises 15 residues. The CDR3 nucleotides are TGTGCCTGGAGTACGCGCAGGGGGATAAATCAGCCCCAGCATTTT. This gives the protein CAWSTRRGINQPQHF.

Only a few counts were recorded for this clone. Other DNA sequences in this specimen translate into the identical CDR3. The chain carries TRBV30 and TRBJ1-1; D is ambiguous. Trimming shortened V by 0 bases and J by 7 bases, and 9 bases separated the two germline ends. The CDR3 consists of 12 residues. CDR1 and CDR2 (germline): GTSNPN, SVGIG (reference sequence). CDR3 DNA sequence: TGTGCCTGGAGTGTACAAGGCAGTGAAGCTTTCTTT. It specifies CAWSVQGSEAFF.

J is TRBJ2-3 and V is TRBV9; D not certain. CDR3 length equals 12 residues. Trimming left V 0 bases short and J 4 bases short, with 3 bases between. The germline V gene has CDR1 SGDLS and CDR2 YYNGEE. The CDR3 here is CASSVDPDTQYF. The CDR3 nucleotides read TGTGCCAGCAGCGTAGATCCAGATACGCAGTATTTT.

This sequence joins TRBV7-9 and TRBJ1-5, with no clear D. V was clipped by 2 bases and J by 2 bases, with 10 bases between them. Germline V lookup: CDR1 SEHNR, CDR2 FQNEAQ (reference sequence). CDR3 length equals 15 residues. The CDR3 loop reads CASSLQSQGNQPQHF. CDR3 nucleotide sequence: TGTGCCAGCAGCTTACAGTCGCAGGGCAATCAGCCCCAGCATTTT.

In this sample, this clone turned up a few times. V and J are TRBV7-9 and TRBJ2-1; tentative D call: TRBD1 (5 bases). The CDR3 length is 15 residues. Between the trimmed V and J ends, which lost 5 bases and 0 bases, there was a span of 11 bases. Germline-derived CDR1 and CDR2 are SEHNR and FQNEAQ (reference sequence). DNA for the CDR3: TGTGCCAGCAGCAGGGGCCGAAGCTCCTACAATGAGCAGTTCTTC. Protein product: CASSRGRSSYNEQFF. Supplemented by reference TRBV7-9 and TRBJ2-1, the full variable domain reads DTGVSQNPRHKITKRGQNVTFRCDPISEHNRLYWYRQTLGQGPEFLTYFQNEAQLEKSRLLSDRFSAERPKGSFSTLEIQRTEQGDSAMYLCASSRGRSSYNEQFFGPGTRLTVL.

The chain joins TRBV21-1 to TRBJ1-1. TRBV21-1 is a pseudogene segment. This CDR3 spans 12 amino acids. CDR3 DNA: TGTGCCAGCAGCAAGTGGGTCCTGGGAGCTTTCTTT. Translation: CASSKWVLGAFF.

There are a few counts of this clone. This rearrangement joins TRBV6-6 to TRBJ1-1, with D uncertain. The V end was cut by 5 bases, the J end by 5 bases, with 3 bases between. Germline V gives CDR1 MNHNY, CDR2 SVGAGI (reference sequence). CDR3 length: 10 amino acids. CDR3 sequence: CASSSTEAFF. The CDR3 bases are TGTGCCAGCAGTAGTACTGAAGCTTTCTTT.